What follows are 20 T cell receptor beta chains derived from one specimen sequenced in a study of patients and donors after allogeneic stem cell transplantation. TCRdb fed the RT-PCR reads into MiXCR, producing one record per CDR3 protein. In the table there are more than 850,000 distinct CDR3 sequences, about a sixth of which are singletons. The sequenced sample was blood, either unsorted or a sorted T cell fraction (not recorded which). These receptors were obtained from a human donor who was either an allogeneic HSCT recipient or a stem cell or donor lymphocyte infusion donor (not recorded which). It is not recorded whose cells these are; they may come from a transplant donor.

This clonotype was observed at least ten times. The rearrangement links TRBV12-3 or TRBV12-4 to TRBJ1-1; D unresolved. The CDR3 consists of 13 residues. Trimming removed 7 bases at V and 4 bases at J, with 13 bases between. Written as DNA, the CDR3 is TGTGCCAGCACCCTAAACGCTCCCACTGAAGCTTTCTTT. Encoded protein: CASTLNAPTEAFF.

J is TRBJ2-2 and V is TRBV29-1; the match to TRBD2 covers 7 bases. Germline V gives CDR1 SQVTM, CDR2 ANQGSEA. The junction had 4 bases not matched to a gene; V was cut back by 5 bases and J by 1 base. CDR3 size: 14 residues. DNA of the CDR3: TGCAGCGTTTCCGGGACTATGAACACCGGGGAGCTGTTTTTT. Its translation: CSVSGTMNTGELFF.

Here the CDR3 DNA reads TGCGCCAGCAGCTTAAGGGTCACCGGGACAGGGGGATCTGAGCAGTTCTTC. The encoded protein is CASSLRVTGTGGSEQFF. V is TRBV5-1 and J is TRBJ2-1; 11 positions match TRBD1. V lost 2 bases, J lost 9 bases, and 13 bases stayed unmatched. CDR1 SGHRS and CDR2 YFSETQ come from the germline V gene. The CDR3 is 17 amino acids.

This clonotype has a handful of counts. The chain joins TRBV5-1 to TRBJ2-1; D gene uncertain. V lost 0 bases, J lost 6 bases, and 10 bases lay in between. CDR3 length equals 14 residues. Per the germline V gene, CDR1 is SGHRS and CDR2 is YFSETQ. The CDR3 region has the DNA TGCGCCAGCAGCTTGGAGGGCCGCCGCAATGAGCAGTTCTTC. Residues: CASSLEGRRNEQFF.

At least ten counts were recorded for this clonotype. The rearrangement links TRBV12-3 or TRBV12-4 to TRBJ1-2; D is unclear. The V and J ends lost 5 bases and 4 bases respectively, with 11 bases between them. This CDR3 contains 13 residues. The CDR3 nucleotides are TGTGCCAGCAGTCATAGGATCCTCTATGGCTACACCTTC. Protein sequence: CASSHRILYGYTF.

CDR3 nucleotide sequence: TGTGCCAGCAGAACAGGGGGATCTAGAGCTTTCTTT. Protein sequence: CASRTGGSRAFF. The genes are TRBV3-1 and TRBJ1-1, with 8 bases identical to TRBD1. Germline loops: CDR1 LGHDT, CDR2 YNNKEL (reference sequence). The CDR3 spans 12 residues. The V and J ends lost 6 bases and 10 bases, in that order; junction bases with no gene match: 7.

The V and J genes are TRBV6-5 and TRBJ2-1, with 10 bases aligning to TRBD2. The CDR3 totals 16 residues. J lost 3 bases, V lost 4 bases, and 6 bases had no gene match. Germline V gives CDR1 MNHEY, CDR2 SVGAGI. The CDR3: CASSSVRTSGYNEQFF. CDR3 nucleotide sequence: TGTGCCAGCAGTTCAGTACGGACTAGCGGCTACAATGAGCAGTTCTTC.

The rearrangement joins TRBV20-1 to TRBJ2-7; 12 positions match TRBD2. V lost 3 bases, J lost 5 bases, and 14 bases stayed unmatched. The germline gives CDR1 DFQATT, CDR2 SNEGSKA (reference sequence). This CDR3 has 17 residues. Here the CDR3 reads CSASLASGGAWSHEQYF. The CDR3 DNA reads TGCAGTGCTAGTCTCGCTAGCGGGGGGGCTTGGTCACACGAGCAGTACTTC.

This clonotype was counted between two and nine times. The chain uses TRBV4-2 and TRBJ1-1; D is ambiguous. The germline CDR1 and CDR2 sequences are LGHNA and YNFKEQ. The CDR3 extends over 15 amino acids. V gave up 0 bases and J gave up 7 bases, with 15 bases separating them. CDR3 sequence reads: CASSQDPRRRDEAFF. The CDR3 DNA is TGTGCCAGCAGCCAAGACCCCAGAAGGAGGGATGAAGCTTTCTTT.

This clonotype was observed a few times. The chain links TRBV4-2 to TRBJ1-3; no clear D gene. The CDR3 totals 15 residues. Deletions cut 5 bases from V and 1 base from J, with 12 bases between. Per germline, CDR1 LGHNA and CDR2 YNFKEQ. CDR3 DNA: TGTGCCAGCAGCACCCGGGTCCGTTCTGGAAACACCATATATTTT. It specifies CASSTRVRSGNTIYF.

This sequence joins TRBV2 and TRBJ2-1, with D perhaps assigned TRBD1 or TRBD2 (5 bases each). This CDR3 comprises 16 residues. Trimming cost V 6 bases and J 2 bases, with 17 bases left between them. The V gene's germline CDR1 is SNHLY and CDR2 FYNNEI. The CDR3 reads CASSPDVGVTYNEQFF. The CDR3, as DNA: TGTGCCAGCAGCCCGGACGTGGGGGTAACCTACAATGAGCAGTTCTTC. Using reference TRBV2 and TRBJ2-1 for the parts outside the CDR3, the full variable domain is EPEVTQTPSHQVTQMGQEVILRCVPISNHLYFYWYRQILGQKVEFLVSFYNNEISEKSEIFDDQFSVERPDGSNFTLKIRSTKLEDSAMYFCASSPDVGVTYNEQFFGPGTRLTVL.

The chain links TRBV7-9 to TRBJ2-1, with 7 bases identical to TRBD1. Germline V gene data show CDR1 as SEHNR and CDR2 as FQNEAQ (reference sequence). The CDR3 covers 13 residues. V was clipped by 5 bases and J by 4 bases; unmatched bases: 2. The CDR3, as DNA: TGTGCCAGCAGCAAGGGACAGTACAATGAGCAGTTCTTC. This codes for CASSKGQYNEQFF.

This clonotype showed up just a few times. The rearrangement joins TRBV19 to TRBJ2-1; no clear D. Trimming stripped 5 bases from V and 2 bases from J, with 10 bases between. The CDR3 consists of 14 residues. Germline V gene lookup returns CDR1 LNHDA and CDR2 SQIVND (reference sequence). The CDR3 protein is CASSWGRTYNEQFF. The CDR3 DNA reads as TGTGCCAGTAGTTGGGGAAGAACCTACAATGAGCAGTTCTTC.

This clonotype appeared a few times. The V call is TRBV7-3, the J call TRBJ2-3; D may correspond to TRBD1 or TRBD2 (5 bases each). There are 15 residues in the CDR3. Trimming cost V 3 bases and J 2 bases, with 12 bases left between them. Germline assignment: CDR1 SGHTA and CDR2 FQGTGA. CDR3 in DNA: TGTGCCAGCAGCTTCGGGGCAGCATACACAGATACGCAGTATTTT. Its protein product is CASSFGAAYTDTQYF.

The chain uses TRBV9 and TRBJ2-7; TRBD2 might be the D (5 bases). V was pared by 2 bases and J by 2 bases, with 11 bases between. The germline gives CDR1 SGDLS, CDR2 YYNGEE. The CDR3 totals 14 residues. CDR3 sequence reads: CASSVGTAAYEQYF. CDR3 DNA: TGTGCCAGCAGCGTGGGCACAGCGGCCTACGAGCAGTACTTC.

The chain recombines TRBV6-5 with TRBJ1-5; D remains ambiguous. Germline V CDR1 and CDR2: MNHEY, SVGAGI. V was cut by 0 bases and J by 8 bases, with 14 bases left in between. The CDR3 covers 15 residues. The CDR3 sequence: CASSYSPGGKEPQHF. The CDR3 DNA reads TGTGCCAGCAGTTACTCCCCGGGAGGGAAAGAGCCCCAGCATTTT.

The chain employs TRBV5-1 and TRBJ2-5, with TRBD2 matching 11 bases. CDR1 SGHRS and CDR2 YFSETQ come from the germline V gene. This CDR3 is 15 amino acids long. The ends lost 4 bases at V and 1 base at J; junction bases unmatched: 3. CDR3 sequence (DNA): TGCGCCAGCAGCGCTAGCGGGAGGAGCCAAGAGACCCAGTACTTC. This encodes CASSASGRSQETQYF.

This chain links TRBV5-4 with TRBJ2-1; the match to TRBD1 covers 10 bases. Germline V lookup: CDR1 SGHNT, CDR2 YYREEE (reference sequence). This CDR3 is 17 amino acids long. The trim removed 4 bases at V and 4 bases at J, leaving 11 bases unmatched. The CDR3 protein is CASSPARQGARYNEQFF. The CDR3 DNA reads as TGTGCCAGCAGCCCGGCCCGACAGGGGGCGAGATACAATGAGCAGTTCTTC.

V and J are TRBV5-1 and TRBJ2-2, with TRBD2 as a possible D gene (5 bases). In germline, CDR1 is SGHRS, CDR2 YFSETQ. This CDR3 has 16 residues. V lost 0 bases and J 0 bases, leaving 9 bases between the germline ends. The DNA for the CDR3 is TGCGCCAGCAGCTTGGTCGGGGTATCGAACACCGGGGAGCTGTTTTTT. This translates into CASSLVGVSNTGELFF.

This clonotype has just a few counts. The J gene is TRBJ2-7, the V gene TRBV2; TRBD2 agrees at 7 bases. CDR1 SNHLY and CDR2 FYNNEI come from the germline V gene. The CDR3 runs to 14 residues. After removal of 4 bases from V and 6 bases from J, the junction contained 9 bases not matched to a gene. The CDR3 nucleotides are TGTGCCAGCAGTGCCGGGACTAAGGCGTCCGAGCAGTACTTC. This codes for CASSAGTKASEQYF.